This T cell receptor (beta chain) was identified during a study of technical replicates of blood from several donors. Germline V CDR1 and CDR2: GTSNPN, SVGIG (reference sequence). The CDR3 extends over 14 amino acids. Unmatched junction bases numbered 9, after V lost 5 bases and J lost 7 bases. Method: immunoSEQ multiplex PCR; TCRdb's copy keeps in-frame clones and lacks some. The data contain around 69,000 clones, roughly 96% of them singletons. The sequenced sample was T cells isolated from PBMCs. The receptor comes from a human donor in good health. This rearrangement joins TRBV30 to TRBJ2-7; 12 bases are a match to TRBD1. DNA of the CDR3: TGTGCCTGGTCTTTGGGACAGGGGGCGGGGGAGCAGTACTTC. It encodes CAWSLGQGAGEQYF.